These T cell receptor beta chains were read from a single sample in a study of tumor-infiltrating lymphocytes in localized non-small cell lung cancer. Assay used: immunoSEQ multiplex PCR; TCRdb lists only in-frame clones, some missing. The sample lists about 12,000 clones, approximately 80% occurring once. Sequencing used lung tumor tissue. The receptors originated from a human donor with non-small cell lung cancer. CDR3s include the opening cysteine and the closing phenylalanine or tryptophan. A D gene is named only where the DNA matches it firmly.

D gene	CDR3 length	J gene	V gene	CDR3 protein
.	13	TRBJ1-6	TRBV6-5	CASRRGQYSPLHF
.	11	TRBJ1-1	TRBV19	CASSVVGGAFF
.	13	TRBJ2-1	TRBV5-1	CASSPGLLNEQFF
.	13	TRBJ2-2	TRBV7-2	CASSLEKTGELFF
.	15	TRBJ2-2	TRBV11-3	CASSLRRGQTGELFF
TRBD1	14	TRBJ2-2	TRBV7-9	CASSIRTGTGELFF
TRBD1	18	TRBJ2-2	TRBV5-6	CASSLVTGDLLVAGELFF
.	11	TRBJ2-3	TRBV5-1	CASSFTDTQYF
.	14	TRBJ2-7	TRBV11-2	CASSRQVSSYEQYF
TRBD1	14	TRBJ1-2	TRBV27	CASSLSGQGYVYTF
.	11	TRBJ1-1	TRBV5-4	CASSQNTEAFF
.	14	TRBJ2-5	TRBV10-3	CAISESLGRETQYF
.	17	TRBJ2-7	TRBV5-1	CASSPPEAGLSSYEQYF
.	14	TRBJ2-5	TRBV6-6	CASSYGDYQETQYF
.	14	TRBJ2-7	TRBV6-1	CASSEFLNAYEQYF
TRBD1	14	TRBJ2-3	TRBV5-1	CASSQDRTTDTQYF
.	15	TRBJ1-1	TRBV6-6	CASSSAGGGDTEAFF
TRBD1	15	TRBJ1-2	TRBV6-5	CASSYHRDRDYGYTF
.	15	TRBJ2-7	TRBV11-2	CASSFGGVSSYEQYF
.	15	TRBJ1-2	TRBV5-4	CASSLARRSNYGYTF
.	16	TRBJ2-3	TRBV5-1	CASSLGTSPALDTQYF
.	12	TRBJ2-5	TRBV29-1	CSVGQQQETQYF
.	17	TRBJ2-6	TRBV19	CASTTFAGSSGANVLTF
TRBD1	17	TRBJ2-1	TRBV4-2	CASSQREGQGLYNEQFF
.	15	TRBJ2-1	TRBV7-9	CASSLVATSYNEQFF
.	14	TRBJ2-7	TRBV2	CASSDRQVITEQYF
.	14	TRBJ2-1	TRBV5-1	CASTLAGGYNEQFF
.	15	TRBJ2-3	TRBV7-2	CASSLGPLSTDTQYF
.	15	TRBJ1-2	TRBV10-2	CASSESSGAGYGYTF
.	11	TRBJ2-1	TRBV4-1	CASVEGGEQFF
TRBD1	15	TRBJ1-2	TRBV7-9	CASSLTGGERYGYTF
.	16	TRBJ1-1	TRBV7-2	CASSLDRGKGRTEAFF
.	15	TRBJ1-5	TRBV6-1	CASSESSASNQPQHF
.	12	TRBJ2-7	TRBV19	CASSAGHYEQYF
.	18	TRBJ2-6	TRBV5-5	CASSLAGWGDSGANVLTF
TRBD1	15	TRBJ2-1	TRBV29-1	CSVRSRDRGIDEQFF
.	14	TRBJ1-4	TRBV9	CASSVRSDFEKLFF
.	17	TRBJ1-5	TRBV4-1	CASSQDRGGLGNQPQHF
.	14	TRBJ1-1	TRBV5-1	CASSPLVLRTEAFF